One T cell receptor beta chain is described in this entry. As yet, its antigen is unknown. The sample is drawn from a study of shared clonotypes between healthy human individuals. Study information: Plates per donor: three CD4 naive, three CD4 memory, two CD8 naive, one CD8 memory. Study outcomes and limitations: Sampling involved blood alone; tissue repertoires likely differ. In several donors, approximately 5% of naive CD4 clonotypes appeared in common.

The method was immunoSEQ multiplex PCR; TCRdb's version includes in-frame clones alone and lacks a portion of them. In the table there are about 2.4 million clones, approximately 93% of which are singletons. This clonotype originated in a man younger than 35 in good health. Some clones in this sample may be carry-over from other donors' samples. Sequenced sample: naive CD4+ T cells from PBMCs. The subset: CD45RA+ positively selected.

This CDR3 is CASSFARGPQHF. CDR3 coding DNA: TGTGCCAGCAGTTTCGCCCGGGGACCCCAGCATTTT. The rearrangement joins TRBV28 to TRBJ1-5, with D hard to call. The germline V and J ends were trimmed by 3 bases and 10 bases, with 10 bases remaining between them. The germline V gene encodes CDR1 MDHEN and CDR2 SYDVKM. The CDR3 spans 12 residues.